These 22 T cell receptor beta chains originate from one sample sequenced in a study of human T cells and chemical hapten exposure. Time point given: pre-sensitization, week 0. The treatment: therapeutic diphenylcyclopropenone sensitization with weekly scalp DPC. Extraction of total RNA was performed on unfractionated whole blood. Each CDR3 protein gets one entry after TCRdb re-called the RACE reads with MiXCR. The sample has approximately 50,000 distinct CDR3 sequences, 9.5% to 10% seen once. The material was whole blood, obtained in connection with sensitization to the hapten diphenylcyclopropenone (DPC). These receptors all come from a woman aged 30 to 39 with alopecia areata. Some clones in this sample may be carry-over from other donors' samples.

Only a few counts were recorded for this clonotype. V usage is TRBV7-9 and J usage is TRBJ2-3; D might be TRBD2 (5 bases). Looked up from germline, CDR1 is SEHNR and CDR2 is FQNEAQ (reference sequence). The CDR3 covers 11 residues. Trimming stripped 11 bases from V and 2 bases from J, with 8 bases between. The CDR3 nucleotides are TGTGCCTCGGGGTACACAGATACGCAGTATTTT. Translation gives CASGYTDTQYF.

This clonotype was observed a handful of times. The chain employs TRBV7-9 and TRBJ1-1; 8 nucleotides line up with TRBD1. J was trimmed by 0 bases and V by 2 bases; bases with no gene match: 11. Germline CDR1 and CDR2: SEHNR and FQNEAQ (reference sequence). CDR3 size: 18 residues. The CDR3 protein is CASSLLPGQGSLNTEAFF. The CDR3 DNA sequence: TGTGCCAGCAGCTTATTGCCCGGACAGGGAAGCCTGAACACTGAAGCTTTCTTT.

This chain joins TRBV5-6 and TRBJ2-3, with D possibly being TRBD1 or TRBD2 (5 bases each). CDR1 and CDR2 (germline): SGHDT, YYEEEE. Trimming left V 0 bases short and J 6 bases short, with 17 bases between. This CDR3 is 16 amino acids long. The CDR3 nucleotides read TGTGCCAGCAGCTTGGAAAGCCAGGGACGGGCGGATACGCAGTATTTT. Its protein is CASSLESQGRADTQYF.

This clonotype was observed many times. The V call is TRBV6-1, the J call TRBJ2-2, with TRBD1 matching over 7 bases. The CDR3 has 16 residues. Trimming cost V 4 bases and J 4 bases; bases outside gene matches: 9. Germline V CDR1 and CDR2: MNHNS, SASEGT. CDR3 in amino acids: CASSARGREGTGELFF. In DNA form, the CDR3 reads TGTGCCAGCAGTGCAAGGGGGCGCGAGGGCACCGGGGAGCTGTTTTTT.

The CDR3 sequence is CASSLTTSGADTQYF. CDR3 in DNA: TGTGCCAGCAGCCTCACAACTAGCGGGGCGGATACGCAGTATTTT. The chain recombines TRBV21-1 with TRBJ2-3; TRBD2, the table's D call, lacks a check against the DNA. TRBV21-1 is described as a pseudogene. The CDR3 length is 15 residues.

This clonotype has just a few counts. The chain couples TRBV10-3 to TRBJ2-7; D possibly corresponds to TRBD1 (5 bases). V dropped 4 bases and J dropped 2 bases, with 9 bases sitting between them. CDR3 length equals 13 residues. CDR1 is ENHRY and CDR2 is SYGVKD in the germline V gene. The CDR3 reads CAISGKGPYEQYF. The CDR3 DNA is TGTGCCATCAGTGGAAAGGGGCCCTACGAGCAGTACTTC.

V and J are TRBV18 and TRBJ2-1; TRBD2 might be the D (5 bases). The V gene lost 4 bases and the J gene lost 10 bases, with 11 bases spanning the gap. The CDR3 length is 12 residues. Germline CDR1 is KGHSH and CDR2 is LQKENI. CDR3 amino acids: CASSRTDGEQFF. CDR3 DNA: TGTGCCAGCTCACGGACTGACGGGGAGCAGTTCTTC.

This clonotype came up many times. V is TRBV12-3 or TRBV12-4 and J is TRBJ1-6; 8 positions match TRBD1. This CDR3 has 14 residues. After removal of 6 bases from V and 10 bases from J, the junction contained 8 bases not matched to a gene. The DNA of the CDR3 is TGTGCCAGCAGCCGGACAGGGTCTGGGTCACCCCTCCACTTT. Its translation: CASSRTGSGSPLHF.

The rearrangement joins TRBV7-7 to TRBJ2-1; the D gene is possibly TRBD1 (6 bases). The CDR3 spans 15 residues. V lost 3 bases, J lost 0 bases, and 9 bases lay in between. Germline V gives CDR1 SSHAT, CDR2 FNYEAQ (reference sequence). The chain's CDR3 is CASSFGQSSYNEQFF. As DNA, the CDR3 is TGTGCCAGCAGCTTTGGACAGAGCTCCTACAATGAGCAGTTCTTC.

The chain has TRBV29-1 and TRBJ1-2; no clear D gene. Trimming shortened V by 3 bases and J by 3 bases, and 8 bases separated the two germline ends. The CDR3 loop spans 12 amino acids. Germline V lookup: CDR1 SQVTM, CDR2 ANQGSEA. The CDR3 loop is CSVDRADYGYTF. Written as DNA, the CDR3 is TGCAGCGTTGATCGGGCAGACTATGGCTACACCTTC.

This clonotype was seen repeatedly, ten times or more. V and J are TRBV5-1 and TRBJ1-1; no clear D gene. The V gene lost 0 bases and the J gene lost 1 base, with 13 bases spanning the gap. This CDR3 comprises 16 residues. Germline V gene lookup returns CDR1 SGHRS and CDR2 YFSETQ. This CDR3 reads CASSLDFDNWNTEAFF. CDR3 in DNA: TGCGCCAGCAGCTTGGATTTTGACAATTGGAACACTGAAGCTTTCTTT.

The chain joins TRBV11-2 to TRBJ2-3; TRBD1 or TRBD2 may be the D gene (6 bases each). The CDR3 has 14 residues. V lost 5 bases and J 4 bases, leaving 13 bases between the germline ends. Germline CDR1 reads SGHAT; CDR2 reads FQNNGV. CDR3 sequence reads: CASSLWRGSDTQYF. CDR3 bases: TGTGCCAGCAGCCTGTGGAGGGGGTCAGATACGCAGTATTTT.

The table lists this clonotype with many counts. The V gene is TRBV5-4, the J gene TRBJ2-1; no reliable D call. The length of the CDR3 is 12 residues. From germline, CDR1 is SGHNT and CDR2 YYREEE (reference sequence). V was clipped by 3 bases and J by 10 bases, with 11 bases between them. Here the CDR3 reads CASSSVAPEQFF. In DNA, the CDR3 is TGTGCCAGCAGCTCTGTCGCGCCGGAGCAGTTCTTC.

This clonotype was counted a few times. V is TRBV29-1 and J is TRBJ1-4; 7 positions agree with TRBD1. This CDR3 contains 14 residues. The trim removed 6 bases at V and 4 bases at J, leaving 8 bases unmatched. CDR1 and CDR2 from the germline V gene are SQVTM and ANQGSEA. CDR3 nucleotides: TGCAGCGTCGATAAGACAGGGAATAATGAAAAACTGTTTTTT. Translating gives CSVDKTGNNEKLFF. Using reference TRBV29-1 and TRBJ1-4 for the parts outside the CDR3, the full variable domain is SAVISQKPSRDICQRGTSLTIQCQVDSQVTMMFWYRQQPGQSLTLIATANQGSEATYESGFVIDKFPISRPNLTFSTLTVSNMSPEDSSIYLCSVDKTGNNEKLFFGSGTQLSVL.

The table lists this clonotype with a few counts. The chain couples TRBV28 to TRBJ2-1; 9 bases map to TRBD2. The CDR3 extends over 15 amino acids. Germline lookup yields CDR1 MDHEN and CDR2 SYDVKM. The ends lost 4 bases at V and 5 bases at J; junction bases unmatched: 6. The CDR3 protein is CASSSSSGGHNEQFF. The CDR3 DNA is TGTGCCAGCAGTTCCAGTAGCGGGGGCCACAATGAGCAGTTCTTC. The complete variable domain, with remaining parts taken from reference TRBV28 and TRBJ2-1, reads DVKVTQSSRYLVKRTGEKVFLECVQDMDHENMFWYRQDPGLGLRLIYFSYDVKMKEKGDIPEGYSVSREKKERFSLILESASTNQTSMYLCASSSSSGGHNEQFFGPGTRLTVL.

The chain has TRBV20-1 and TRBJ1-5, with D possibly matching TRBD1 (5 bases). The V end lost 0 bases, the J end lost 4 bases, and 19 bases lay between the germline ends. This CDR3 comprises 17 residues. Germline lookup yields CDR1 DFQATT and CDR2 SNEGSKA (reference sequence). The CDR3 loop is CSARDKSRGTSNQPQHF. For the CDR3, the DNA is TGCAGTGCTAGAGATAAGTCCCGTGGGACCTCAAATCAGCCCCAGCATTTT.

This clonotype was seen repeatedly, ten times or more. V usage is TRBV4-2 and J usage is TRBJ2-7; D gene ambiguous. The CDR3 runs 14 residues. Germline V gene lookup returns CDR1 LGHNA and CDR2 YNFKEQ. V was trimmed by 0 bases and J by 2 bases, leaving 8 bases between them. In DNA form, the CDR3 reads TGTGCCAGCAGCCAAGATTATCAGACCTACGAGCAGTACTTC. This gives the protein CASSQDYQTYEQYF.

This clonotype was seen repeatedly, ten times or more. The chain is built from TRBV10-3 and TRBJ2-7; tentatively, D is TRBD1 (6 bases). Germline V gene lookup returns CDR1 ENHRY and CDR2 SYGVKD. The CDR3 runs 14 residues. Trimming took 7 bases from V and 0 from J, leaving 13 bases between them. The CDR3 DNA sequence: TGTGCCATCATGGGACGGGACAACTCCTACGAGCAGTACTTC. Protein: CAIMGRDNSYEQYF.

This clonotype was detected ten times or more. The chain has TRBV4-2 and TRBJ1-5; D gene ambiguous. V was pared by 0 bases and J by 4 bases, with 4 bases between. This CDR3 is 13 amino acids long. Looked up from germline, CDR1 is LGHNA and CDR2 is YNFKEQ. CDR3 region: CASSQDTNQPQHF. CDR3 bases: TGTGCCAGCAGCCAAGACACGAATCAGCCCCAGCATTTT.

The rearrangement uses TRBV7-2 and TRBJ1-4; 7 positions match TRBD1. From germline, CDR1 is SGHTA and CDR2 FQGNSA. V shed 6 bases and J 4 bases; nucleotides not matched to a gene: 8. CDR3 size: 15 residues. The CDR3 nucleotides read TGTGCCAGCAGACCTTCCGGGACAGATAATGAAAAACTGTTTTTT. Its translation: CASRPSGTDNEKLFF.

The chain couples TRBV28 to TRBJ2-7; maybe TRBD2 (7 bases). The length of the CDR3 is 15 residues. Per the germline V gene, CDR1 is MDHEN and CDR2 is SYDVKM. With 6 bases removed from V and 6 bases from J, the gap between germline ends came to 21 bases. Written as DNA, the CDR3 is TGTGCCAGCAGCCCGCGGGGGCCAAGGTCAGGCGAGCAGTACTTC. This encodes CASSPRGPRSGEQYF.

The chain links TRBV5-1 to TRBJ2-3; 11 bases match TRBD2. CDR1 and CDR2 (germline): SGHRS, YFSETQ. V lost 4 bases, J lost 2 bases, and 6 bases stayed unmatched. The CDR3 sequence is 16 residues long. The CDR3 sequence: CASSPGLAGPTDTQYF. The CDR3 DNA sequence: TGCGCCAGCAGCCCAGGACTAGCGGGTCCCACAGATACGCAGTATTTT. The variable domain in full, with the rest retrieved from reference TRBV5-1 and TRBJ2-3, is KAGVTQTPRYLIKTRGQQVTLSCSPISGHRSVSWYQQTPGQGLQFLFEYFSETQRNKGNFPGRFSGRQFSNSRSEMNVSTLELGDSALYLCASSPGLAGPTDTQYFGPGTRLTVL.